This paragraph covers one T cell receptor beta chain sequence. The target antigen is unknown. This entry is derived from a study of blood T cells in healthy people across ages. CDR1 is LNHNV, CDR2 YYDKDF, per germline (reference sequence). There are 15 residues in the CDR3. Trimming shortened V by 2 bases and J by 7 bases, and 15 bases separated the two germline ends. Every donor contributed ten milliliters of peripheral blood by blood draw. A second PCR of about 7 to 12 cycles used a sample-barcoded 5' primer and a J-beta primer mix. TCRdb re-derived calls from the 5' RACE reads in MiXCR, one entry per CDR3 protein. Of around 1,000,000 distinct CDR3 sequences in the sample, around 27% were seen once. Whole-study results and caveats: Roughly linearly, TCR beta diversity per million T cells fell as age increased.

The same data also contributed to another study, on T cells of mothers and their children. This second study notes: Researchers found no T cell clones that were persistent and microchimeric.

The sequencing sample was made of blood. The receptor's source is a girl aged 2 to 10 in good health. The chain couples TRBV15 to TRBJ2-1, with D maybe TRBD2 (5 bases). The CDR3 DNA reads TGTGCCACCAGCAGATCCCGAGGGTACTCGAATGAGCAGTTCTTC. Amino acids: CATSRSRGYSNEQFF. Supplemented by reference TRBV15 and TRBJ2-1, the full variable domain reads DAMVIQNPRYQVTQFGKPVTLSCSQTLNHNVMYWYQQKSSQAPKLLFHYYDKDFNNEADTPDNFQSRRPNTSFCFLDIRSPGLGDTAMYLCATSRSRGYSNEQFFGPGTRLTVL.